Only one count was recorded for the clone carrying this TCR beta chain. CDR1 MDHEN and CDR2 SYDVKM come from the germline V gene. This CDR3 region has 15 residues. Trimming removed 6 bases at V and 6 bases at J, with 15 bases between. Two negative PCRs, clearance, or symptom resolution were required of recovered Cohort 3 donors. In the original processing: Amplification with reference gene primers provided the estimates of nucleated cell counts. TCRdb's copy holds only in-frame clones and misses some; the assay was immunoSEQ multiplex PCR. V, J and clone size reflect that table, while D and trimming were determined from the DNA. Of roughly 250,000 clones in the sample, around 89% were seen once. This sample is part of a study of blood T cell repertoires in COVID-19. Background on the study: T cells, B-cell-depleted T cells, or PBMCs provided the cDNA or gDNA that served as material.

The J gene is TRBJ1-6, the V gene TRBV28; D not resolved. The TCR originated in a woman younger than 30 who had recovered from COVID-19. Sequences were obtained from PBMCs or T cells enriched from blood (not recorded which). The chain's CDR3 is CASSSRGSLNSPLHF. As DNA, the CDR3 is TGTGCCAGCAGCTCCCGAGGCAGCCTTAATTCACCCCTCCACTTT.